This T cell receptor (beta chain) was sequenced in a study of blood T cell repertoires in COVID-19. About the research overall: Some COVID-19 samples were acute and others convalescent; all came from the United States, Italy and Spain. T cells, B-cell-depleted T cells, or PBMCs provided the cDNA or gDNA that served as material.

Method: immunoSEQ multiplex PCR; TCRdb's copy keeps in-frame clones and lacks some. In the table there are 150,000 to 200,000 clones, 88% of which are singletons. Germline CDR1 SGHAT, CDR2 FQNNGV. The CDR3 runs 15 residues. J gave up 8 bases and V 5 bases, and 9 bases lay outside the gene matches. J is TRBJ1-6 and V is TRBV11-2; 7 nucleotides agree with TRBD1. The sample consisted of peripheral blood. This sequence originates from a human donor in a cohort sampled during active COVID-19. CDR3 residues: CASSPRDRVYSPLHF. CDR3 sequence (DNA): TGTGCCAGCAGCCCTAGAGACAGGGTATATTCACCCCTCCACTTT. Full variable domain (missing parts from reference TRBV11-2 and TRBJ1-6): EAGVAQSPRYKIIEKRQSVAFWCNPISGHATLYWYQQILGQGPKLLIQFQNNGVVDDSQLPKDRFSAERLKGVDSTLKIQPAKLEDSAVYLCASSPRDRVYSPLHFGNGTRLTVT.